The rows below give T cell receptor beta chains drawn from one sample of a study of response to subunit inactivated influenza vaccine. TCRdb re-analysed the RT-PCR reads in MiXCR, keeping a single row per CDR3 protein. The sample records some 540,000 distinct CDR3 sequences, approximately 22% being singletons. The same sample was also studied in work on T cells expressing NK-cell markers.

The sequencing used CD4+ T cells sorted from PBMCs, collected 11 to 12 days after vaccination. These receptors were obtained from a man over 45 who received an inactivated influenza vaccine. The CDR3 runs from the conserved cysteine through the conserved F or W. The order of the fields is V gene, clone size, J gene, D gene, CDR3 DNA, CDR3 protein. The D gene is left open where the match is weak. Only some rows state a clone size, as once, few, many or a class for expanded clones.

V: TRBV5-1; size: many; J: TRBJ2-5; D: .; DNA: TGCGCCAGCAGCCCCGGACGGGAGCAAGAGACCCAGTACTTC; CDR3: CASSPGREQETQYF
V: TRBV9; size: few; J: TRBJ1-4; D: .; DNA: TGTGCCAGCAGCGTATTGACAGGAATGGGGGAAAAACTGTTTTTT; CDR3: CASSVLTGMGEKLFF
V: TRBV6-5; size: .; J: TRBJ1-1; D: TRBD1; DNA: TGTGCCAGCAGTTACTCGAGCTACAGGGGGGACACTGAAGCTTTCTTT; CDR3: CASSYSSYRGDTEAFF
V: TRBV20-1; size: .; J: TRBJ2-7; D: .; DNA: TGCAGTGGGGCTGTCAGACCCTACGAGCAGTACTTC; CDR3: CSGAVRPYEQYF
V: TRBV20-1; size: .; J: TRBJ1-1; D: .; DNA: TGCAGTGCTAGAGACCAAAGGACATCGGGGACTGAAGCTTTCTTT; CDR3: CSARDQRTSGTEAFF
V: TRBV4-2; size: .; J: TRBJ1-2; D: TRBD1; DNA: TGTGCCAGCAGCCATGCCGGGACAGGGACCGATGGCTACACCTTC; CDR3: CASSHAGTGTDGYTF
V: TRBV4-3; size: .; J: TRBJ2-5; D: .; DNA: TGCGCCAGCAGCCAAGATTTTTTGGCGGGGAAAAGGGAGACCCAGTACTTC; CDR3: CASSQDFLAGKRETQYF
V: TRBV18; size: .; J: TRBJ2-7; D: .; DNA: TGTGCCAGCTCACCAACAGGATTATCCTACGAGCAGTACTTC; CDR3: CASSPTGLSYEQYF
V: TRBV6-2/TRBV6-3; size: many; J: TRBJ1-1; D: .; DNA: TGTGCCAGCAGTAAGGTGGGGGGCGCGAGAACTGAAGCTTTCTTT; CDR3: CASSKVGGARTEAFF
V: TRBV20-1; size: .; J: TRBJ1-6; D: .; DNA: TGCAGTGCTAGAGATCCCGGCGGAGGTTCACCCCTCCACTTT; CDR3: CSARDPGGGSPLHF
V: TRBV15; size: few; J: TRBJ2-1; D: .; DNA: TGTGCCACCAGCAGAGAGTGGAAAAAGAATGAGCAGTTCTTC; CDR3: CATSREWKKNEQFF
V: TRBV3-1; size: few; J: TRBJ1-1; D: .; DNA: TGTGCCAGCACCCATCGGGGGGCTGATGAAGCTTTCTTT; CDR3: CASTHRGADEAFF
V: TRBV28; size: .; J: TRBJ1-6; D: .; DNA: TGTGCCAGCAGTTTGCCTACTAGCTCACCCCTCCACTTT; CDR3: CASSLPTSSPLHF
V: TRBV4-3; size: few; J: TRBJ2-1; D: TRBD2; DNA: TGCGCCAGCAGCCATTCGCAGAGGCCTAGCGGGGTTTACAATGAGCAGTTCTTC; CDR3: CASSHSQRPSGVYNEQFF
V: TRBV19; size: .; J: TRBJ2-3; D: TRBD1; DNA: TGTGCCACCCAGGGACAGCTCATCGATACGCAGTATTTT; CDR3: CATQGQLIDTQYF
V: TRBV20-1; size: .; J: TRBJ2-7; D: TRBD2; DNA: TGCAGTGCTAGGGATAGCGGGAGGGCATCTTACGAGCAGTACTTC; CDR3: CSARDSGRASYEQYF
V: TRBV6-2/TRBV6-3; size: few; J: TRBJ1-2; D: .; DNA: TGTGCCAGCACAAGGACCGGGACTAAGGGCCCCCTCTATGGCTACACCTTC; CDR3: CASTRTGTKGPLYGYTF
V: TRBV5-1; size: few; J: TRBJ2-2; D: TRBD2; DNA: TGCGCCAGCAGCTCACTAGCGGGAGTATCAACCGGGGAGCTGTTTTTT; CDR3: CASSSLAGVSTGELFF
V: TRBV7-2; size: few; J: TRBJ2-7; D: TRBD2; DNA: TGTGCCAGCAGCTTCGATTCTATGACTAGCGGGAGGCCTAAGTACTTC; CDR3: CASSFDSMTSGRPKYF
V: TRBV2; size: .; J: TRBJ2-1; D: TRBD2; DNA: TGTGCCAGCAGACCGACAGCCCTGGGACTAGCGGGGAGCTCCTACAATGAGCAGTTCTTC; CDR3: CASRPTALGLAGSSYNEQFF
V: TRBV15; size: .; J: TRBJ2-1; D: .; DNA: TGTGCCACCAGGGTTGGGAAAACCTACAATGAGCAGTTCTTC; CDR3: CATRVGKTYNEQFF
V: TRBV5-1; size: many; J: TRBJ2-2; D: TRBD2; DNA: TGCGCCAGCCGGCTAGCGGACACCGGGGAGCTGTTTTTT; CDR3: CASRLADTGELFF
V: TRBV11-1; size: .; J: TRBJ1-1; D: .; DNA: TGTGCCAGCAGCTCCCCCGTGGTTCTCAGCCCCTACGGCACTGAAGCTTTCTTT; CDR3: CASSSPVVLSPYGTEAFF
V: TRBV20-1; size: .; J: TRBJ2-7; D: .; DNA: TGCAGTGCTACCCCTGGTAGCTCCTACGAGCAGTACTTC; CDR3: CSATPGSSYEQYF
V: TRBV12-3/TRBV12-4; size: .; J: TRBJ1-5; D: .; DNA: TGTGCCAGCAGTTTCAGTCTACAGGCCAAGAATCAGCCCCAGCATTTT; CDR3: CASSFSLQAKNQPQHF
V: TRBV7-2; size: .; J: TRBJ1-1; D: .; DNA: TGTGCCAGCAGCCTCCCCGGCAGGGCGGGCACTGAAGCTTTCTTT; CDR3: CASSLPGRAGTEAFF
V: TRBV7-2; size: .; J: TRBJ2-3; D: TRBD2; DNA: TGTGCCAGCAGCCTAAGGGGGAGCGGGGGCGCAGATACGCAGTATTTT; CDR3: CASSLRGSGGADTQYF
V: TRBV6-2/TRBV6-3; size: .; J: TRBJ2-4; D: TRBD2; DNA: TGTGCCAGCACCATAGAGGCGGGAGTGGGAAACATTCAGTACTTC; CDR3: CASTIEAGVGNIQYF
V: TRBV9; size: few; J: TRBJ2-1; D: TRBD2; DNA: TGTGCCAGCAGCGTAAGCGCGGGAGGGAGCAATGAGCAGTTCTTC; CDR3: CASSVSAGGSNEQFF
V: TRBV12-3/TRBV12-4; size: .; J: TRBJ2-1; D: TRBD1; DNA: TGTGCCAGCAGTGGCCGACAGGGGGATGAGCAGTTCTTC; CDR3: CASSGRQGDEQFF
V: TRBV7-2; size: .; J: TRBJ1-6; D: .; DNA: TGTGCCAGCAGCTTCTCTCGGGAAGATAATTCACCCCTCCACTTT; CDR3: CASSFSREDNSPLHF
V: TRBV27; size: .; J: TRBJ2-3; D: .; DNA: TGTGCCAGCAGTTTATTCAGGGATTCACAGAGTACGCAGTATTTT; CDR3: CASSLFRDSQSTQYF
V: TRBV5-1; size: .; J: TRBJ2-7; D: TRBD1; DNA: TGCGCCAGCAGCGGGCAGGGGGACGAGCAGTACTTC; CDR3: CASSGQGDEQYF
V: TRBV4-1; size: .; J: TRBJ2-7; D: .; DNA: TGCGCCAGCAGCCATGCCCCCACAGACTACGAGCAGTACTTC; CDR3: CASSHAPTDYEQYF
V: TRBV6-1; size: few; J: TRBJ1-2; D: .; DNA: TGTGCCAGCAGTCCCCTGACGGCCTATGGCTACACCTTC; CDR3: CASSPLTAYGYTF
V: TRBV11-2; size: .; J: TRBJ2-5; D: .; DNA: TGTGCCAGCAGCTTAGGGGGGGGGCACCGACTGGTTGAGACCCAGTACTTC; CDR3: CASSLGGGHRLVETQYF
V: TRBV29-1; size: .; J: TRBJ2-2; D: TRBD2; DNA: TGCAGCGGATCACTAGCGGGGTTCACCGGGGAGCTGTTTTTT; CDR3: CSGSLAGFTGELFF
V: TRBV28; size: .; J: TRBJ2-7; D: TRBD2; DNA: TGTGCCAGCAGTGGGGCGGGGCTAGCGGGTTACGAGCAGTACTTC; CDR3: CASSGAGLAGYEQYF
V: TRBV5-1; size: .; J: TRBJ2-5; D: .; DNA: TGCGCCAGCAGCTTGACAGCTCTCCAAGAGACCCAGTACTTC; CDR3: CASSLTALQETQYF
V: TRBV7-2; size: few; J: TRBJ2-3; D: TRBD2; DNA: TGTGCCAGCAGCTTAGCGGTGACTAGCGGGAGAGGAACAGATACGCAGTATTTT; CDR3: CASSLAVTSGRGTDTQYF
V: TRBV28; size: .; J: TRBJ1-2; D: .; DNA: TGTGCCAGCAGCCCTACAGGACCTGTCTATGGCTACACCTTC; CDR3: CASSPTGPVYGYTF
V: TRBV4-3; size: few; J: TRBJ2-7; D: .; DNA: TGCGCCAGCAGCCGGGGTCAGGGCAACGAGCAGTACTTC; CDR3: CASSRGQGNEQYF
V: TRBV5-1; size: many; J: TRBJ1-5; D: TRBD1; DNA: TGCGCCAGCAGATCCGGGACAGGGGCCGCTCAGCCCCAGCATTTT; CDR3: CASRSGTGAAQPQHF
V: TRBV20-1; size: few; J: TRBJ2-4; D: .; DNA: TGCAGTGCCCTCTCGCGGGAAGGGCTAGCCAAAAACATTCAGTACTTC; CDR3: CSALSREGLAKNIQYF
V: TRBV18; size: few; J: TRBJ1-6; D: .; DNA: TGTGCCAGCTCACCAGAGGCGCACTCCTATAATTCACCCCTCCACTTT; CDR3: CASSPEAHSYNSPLHF
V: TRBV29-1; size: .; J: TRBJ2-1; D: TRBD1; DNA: TGCAGCGGGGACAGGGGGGAAAACAATGAGCAGTTCTTC; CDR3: CSGDRGENNEQFF
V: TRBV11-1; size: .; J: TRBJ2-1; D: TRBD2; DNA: TGTGCCAGCAGCTTAAGGTTTAAGAGCGGGATAAGCTCCTACAATGAGCAGTTCTTC; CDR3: CASSLRFKSGISSYNEQFF
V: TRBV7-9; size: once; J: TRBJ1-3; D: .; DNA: TGTGCCAGCAGTTTGCGTCCATACTCTGGAAACACCATATATTTT; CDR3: CASSLRPYSGNTIYF
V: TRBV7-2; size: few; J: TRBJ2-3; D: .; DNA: TGTGCCAGCAGCTCAAGACAGGTAGATACGCAGTATTTT; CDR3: CASSSRQVDTQYF
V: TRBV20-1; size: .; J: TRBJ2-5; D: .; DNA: TGCAGTGCTAGCGAAGGGACCGCGCAAGAGACCCAGTACTTC; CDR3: CSASEGTAQETQYF
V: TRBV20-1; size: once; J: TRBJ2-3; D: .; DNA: TGCAGTGCCAAAGAATGGGGCAGTAGCACAGATACGCAGTATTTT; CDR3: CSAKEWGSSTDTQYF
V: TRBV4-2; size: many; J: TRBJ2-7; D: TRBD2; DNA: TGTGCCAGCAGCCAAGATAGGACTAGCGGAATCTACGAGCAGTACTTC; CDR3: CASSQDRTSGIYEQYF
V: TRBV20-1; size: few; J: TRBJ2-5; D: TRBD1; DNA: TGCAGTGCTAGTAAAGGGGGCTCTAAAGAGACCCAGTACTTC; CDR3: CSASKGGSKETQYF
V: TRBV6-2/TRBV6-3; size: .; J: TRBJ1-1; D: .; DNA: TGTGCCAGCAGCCTATGGGATGGCACTGAAGCTTTCTTT; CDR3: CASSLWDGTEAFF
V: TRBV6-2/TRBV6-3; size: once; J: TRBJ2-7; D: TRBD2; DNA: TGTGCCAGCAGTCGGGGAACGGGGGGGATCTACGAGCAGTACTTC; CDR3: CASSRGTGGIYEQYF
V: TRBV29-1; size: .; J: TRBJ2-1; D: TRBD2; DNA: TGCAGCGCGGGACTAGCGGACAATGAGCAGTTCTTC; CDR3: CSAGLADNEQFF
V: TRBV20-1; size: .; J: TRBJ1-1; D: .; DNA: TGCAGTGTCTACAGGAACACTGAAGCTTTCTTT; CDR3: CSVYRNTEAFF